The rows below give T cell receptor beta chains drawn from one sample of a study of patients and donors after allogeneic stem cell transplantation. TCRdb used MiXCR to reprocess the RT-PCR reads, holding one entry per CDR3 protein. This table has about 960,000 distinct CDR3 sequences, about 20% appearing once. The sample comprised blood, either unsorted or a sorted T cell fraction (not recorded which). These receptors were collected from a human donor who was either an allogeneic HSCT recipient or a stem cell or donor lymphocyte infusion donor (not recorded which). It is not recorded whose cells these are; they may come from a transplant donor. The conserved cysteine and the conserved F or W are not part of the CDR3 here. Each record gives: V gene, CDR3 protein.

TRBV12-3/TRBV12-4 ASSSLLAGGQVGNEQF
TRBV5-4 ASSRRQAHPVGELF
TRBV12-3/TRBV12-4 ASGYGTGTDTQY
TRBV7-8 ASSLALFAAGADVEPQH
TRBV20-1 SARSTPGTHNQPQH
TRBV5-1 ASSLERAGHEKLF
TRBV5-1 ASSSSPGLDQETQY
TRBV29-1 SLKREGSYNEQF
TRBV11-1 ASSYIESGSGELF
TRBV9 ASSVGGNNEQF
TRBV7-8 ASSLGTVTNTEAF
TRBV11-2 ASRPRDTGELF
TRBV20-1 SATGQGGSPLH
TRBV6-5 ASSYSRGVQSNIQY
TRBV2 ASTPEVGLVSDTQY
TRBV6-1 ASRHTDGNSGNTIY
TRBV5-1 ASSPRYSEAF